The 25 T cell receptor beta chains below come from one sample, sequenced in a study of Graves' ophthalmopathy and Graves' hyperthyroidism. Amplified material comprised TCR beta CDR3 regions derived from RNA transcripts. Following a first-round RT-PCR that used HTBI primers, a second-round multiplex PCR was carried out. TCRdb analysed the multiplex PCR reads with MiXCR anew, one entry per CDR3 protein. The data show about 500,000 distinct CDR3 sequences, with roughly 40% seen just once and about 4.2% held by the top ten. Source material: peripheral blood or thyroid tissue (not recorded which). Receptor source: an adult man with Graves' hyperthyroidism.

Ten or more counts support this clonotype. The chain combines TRBV11-3 with TRBJ1-6; 7 bases map to TRBD1. V trimming: 1 base; J trimming: 2 bases; junction bases outside the gene matches: 2. In germline, CDR1 is SGHNT, CDR2 YENEEA. The CDR3 length is 16 residues. CDR3 residues: CASSLVDRAYNSPLHF. CDR3 DNA sequence: TGTGCCAGCAGCTTAGTAGACAGGGCCTATAATTCACCCCTCCACTTT.

For this clonotype: A read error is possible here, since a much larger clone lies one base away. The gene calls are TRBV29-1 and TRBJ2-7; 10 bases map to TRBD2. The CDR3 is made up of 13 amino acids. Germline CDR1 and CDR2: SQVTM and ANQGSEA. V was clipped by 5 bases and J by 8 bases; unmatched bases: 9. The CDR3: CSVSSGSEYKQYF. The CDR3 nucleotides are TGCAGCGTTTCTAGCGGGAGCGAATACAAGCAGTACTTC.

This clonotype was counted ten times or more. The rearrangement joins TRBV7-2 to TRBJ2-5; no firm D call. Germline V gene data show CDR1 as SGHTA and CDR2 as FQGNSA. The CDR3 sequence is 14 residues long. Trimming stripped 5 bases from V and 2 bases from J, with 12 bases between. CDR3 bases: TGTGCCAGCAGCCCGGACGGCAGACAAGAGACCCAGTACTTC. It specifies CASSPDGRQETQYF.

This chain uses TRBV19 with TRBJ1-1, with unresolved D. The germline V gene has CDR1 LNHDA and CDR2 SQIVND (reference sequence). This CDR3 has 13 amino acids. Trimming left V 3 bases short and J 7 bases short, with 12 bases between. The DNA for the CDR3 is TGTGCCAGTAGTATTGAGGTCGCAGTTGAAGCTTTCTTT. Protein: CASSIEVAVEAFF. Combining the CDR3 with reference TRBV19 and TRBJ1-1 gives the whole variable domain DGGITQSPKYLFRKEGQNVTLSCEQNLNHDAMYWYRQDPGQGLRLIYYSQIVNDFQKGDIAEGYSVSREKKESFPLTVTSAQKNPTAFYLCASSIEVAVEAFFGQGTRLTVV.

In its sample, this clonotype was seen many times. The rearrangement links TRBV13 to TRBJ1-1, with TRBD1 identical over 7 bases. In germline, CDR1 is PRHDT, CDR2 FYEKMQ (reference sequence). CDR3 length: 14 amino acids. J was trimmed by 1 base and V by 5 bases; bases with no gene match: 4. The DNA of the CDR3 is TGTGCCAGCAGCGTCACAGGGGAGAACACTGAAGCTTTCTTT. Protein sequence: CASSVTGENTEAFF.

The chain links TRBV10-3 to TRBJ1-1; TRBD1 matches 10 bases. J gave up 5 bases and V 10 bases, and 7 bases lay outside the gene matches. Germline CDR1 reads ENHRY; CDR2 reads SYGVKD. The CDR3 is 13 residues long. In DNA form, the CDR3 reads TGTGCCACCAGGGACAGGGGCAGGACTGAAGCTTTCTTT. Protein product: CATRDRGRTEAFF.

This clonotype was seen ten or more times. J is TRBJ1-1 and V is TRBV27, with D possibly TRBD1 on 5 matching bases. The V end lost 6 bases, the J end lost 9 bases, and 17 bases lay between the germline ends. Germline V gene data show CDR1 as MNHEY and CDR2 as SMNVEV (reference sequence). CDR3 length: 13 residues. The CDR3 bases are TGTGCCAGCAGAAAAGGGACGCAAAGTAAAGCTTTCTTT. This codes for CASRKGTQSKAFF.

V is TRBV29-1 and J is TRBJ2-7, with 7 bases matching TRBD1. This CDR3 contains 14 residues. Germline values: CDR1 SQVTM, CDR2 ANQGSEA. CDR3 sequence: CSLILGGGTYEQYF. The CDR3 nucleotides read TGCAGTCTCATCCTAGGGGGCGGAACCTACGAGCAGTACTTC.

V usage is TRBV20-1 and J usage is TRBJ2-7; 14 bases are shared with TRBD2. The CDR3 spans 14 residues. Unmatched junction bases numbered 8, after V lost 6 bases and J lost 7 bases. Germline loops: CDR1 DFQATT, CDR2 SNEGSKA (reference sequence). CDR3 in DNA: TGCAGTGCCGCGACTAGCGGGGGGGCCATTGAGCAGTACTTC. Translating gives CSAATSGGAIEQYF.

This chain connects TRBV7-8 to TRBJ1-6; D unclear. The CDR3 length is 17 residues. Germline V gives CDR1 SGHVS, CDR2 FQNEAQ. The ends were cut back, 6 bases at V and 7 bases at J, with 22 bases in the middle. The CDR3 coding sequence is TGTGCCAGCAGTTTATGGTTGACAAGTCCCGTCAATTCACCCCTCCACTTT. Residues: CASSLWLTSPVNSPLHF.

The chain has TRBV5-4 and TRBJ2-2, with TRBD2 as a possible D gene (6 bases). The V end was cut by 2 bases, the J end by 1 base, with 12 bases between. CDR3 length equals 16 residues. Germline CDR1 is SGHNT and CDR2 is YYREEE (reference sequence). The CDR3 is CASSFSGTGNTGELFF. The CDR3 nucleotides are TGTGCCAGCAGCTTTTCAGGGACTGGGAACACCGGGGAGCTGTTTTTT.

In this sample, this clonotype turned up many times. The rearrangement uses TRBV29-1 and TRBJ1-2, with a weak D call TRBD1 (6 bases). Trimming stripped 1 base from V and 0 bases from J, with 18 bases between. The CDR3 covers 17 residues. Germline CDR1 and CDR2: SQVTM and ANQGSEA. CDR3 in DNA: TGCAGCGTTGAAGTGCCGGGCTGGACAGACTCTAACTATGGCTACACCTTC. It is translated as CSVEVPGWTDSNYGYTF. The whole variable domain, filled in from reference TRBV29-1 and TRBJ1-2, reads SAVISQKPSRDICQRGTSLTIQCQVDSQVTMMFWYRQQPGQSLTLIATANQGSEATYESGFVIDKFPISRPNLTFSTLTVSNMSPEDSSIYLCSVEVPGWTDSNYGYTFGSGTRLTVV.

With respect to this clonotype: The junction shows a germline mismatch at one end, possibly a read error. J is TRBJ2-2 and V is TRBV5-8, with D perhaps being TRBD1 or TRBD2 (6 bases each). The length of the CDR3 is 13 residues. CDR1 and CDR2 (germline): SGHTS, YDEGEE. This chain's CDR3 is CASTPGGAGELFF. In nucleotides, the CDR3 is TGCGCCAGCACGCCCGGGGGCGCCGGGGAGCTGTTTTTT.

V is TRBV29-1 and J is TRBJ1-2; TRBD1 agrees at 7 bases. The CDR3 totals 13 residues. With V trimmed by 8 bases and J by 4 bases, 10 bases remained unmatched. Germline V gene data show CDR1 as SQVTM and CDR2 as ANQGSEA. The DNA for the CDR3 is TGCAGCTTAGGAGGCAGGGGGTCCTATGGCTACACCTTC. Its translation: CSLGGRGSYGYTF.

The chain recombines TRBV2 with TRBJ1-6, with 7 bases that match TRBD1. V was clipped by 3 bases and J by 8 bases; unmatched bases: 7. CDR3 length: 15 amino acids. Germline loops: CDR1 SNHLY, CDR2 FYNNEI. The CDR3 coding sequence is TGTGCCAGCAGTGAGGGGAGGGACAGAGATTCACCCCTCCACTTT. Its translation: CASSEGRDRDSPLHF.

The chain carries TRBV3-1 and TRBJ1-3, with D unclear. CDR3 size: 15 residues. Trimming left V 0 bases short and J 0 bases short, with 6 bases between. Germline assignment: CDR1 LGHDT and CDR2 YNNKEL (reference sequence). DNA for the CDR3: TGTGCCAGCAGCCAAGAACGGCGCTCTGGAAACACCATATATTTT. Protein: CASSQERRSGNTIYF. Combining the CDR3 with reference TRBV3-1 and TRBJ1-3 gives the whole variable domain DTAVSQTPKYLVTQMGNDKSIKCEQNLGHDTMYWYKQDSKKFLKIMFSYNNKELIINETVPNRFSPKSPDKAHLNLHINSLELGDSAVYFCASSQERRSGNTIYFGEGSWLTVV.

This clonotype was recorded many times. The DNA for the CDR3 is TGTGCCAGCAGTTACTCGGGGCTAGGGGGAAACACCATATATTTT. As protein: CASSYSGLGGNTIYF. J is TRBJ1-3 and V is TRBV6-5; D perhaps matches TRBD1 (5 bases). V lost 0 bases, J lost 4 bases, and 10 bases lay in between. The CDR3 loop spans 15 amino acids. Germline V gives CDR1 MNHEY, CDR2 SVGAGI.

The chain combines TRBV19 with TRBJ1-4; D is possibly TRBD1 (6 bases). CDR3 length: 15 residues. V lost 5 bases, J lost 4 bases, and 14 bases lay in between. Germline V gene data show CDR1 as LNHDA and CDR2 as SQIVND (reference sequence). The CDR3 region has the DNA TGTGCCAGTAGTCCCCCAGGGGCCTATAATGAAAAACTGTTTTTT. This gives the protein CASSPPGAYNEKLFF.

This sequence joins TRBV20-1 and TRBJ2-7, with 14 nucleotides matching TRBD2. This CDR3 comprises 18 residues. Germline CDR1 and CDR2: DFQATT and SNEGSKA (reference sequence). The ends lost 5 bases at V and 3 bases at J; junction bases unmatched: 15. The CDR3 region is CSAGPGTSGSSPFYEQYF. As DNA, the CDR3 is TGCAGTGCTGGACCAGGGACTAGCGGGAGTAGTCCATTCTACGAGCAGTACTTC.

This clonotype was seen many times. V usage is TRBV7-8 and J usage is TRBJ2-2, with D maybe TRBD2 (6 bases). Germline V lookup: CDR1 SGHVS, CDR2 FQNEAQ. The CDR3 covers 14 residues. Deletions cut 2 bases from V and 7 bases from J, with 11 bases between. For the CDR3, the DNA is TGTGCCAGCAGCTTACGGGGGTATGGCGGGGAGCTGTTTTTT. Translation gives CASSLRGYGGELFF.

This clonotype was detected many times. The chain links TRBV12-3 or TRBV12-4 to TRBJ1-3, with D unresolved. This CDR3 is built from 13 residues. V was clipped by 5 bases and J by 3 bases, with 8 bases between them. The chain's CDR3 is CASSRLGGNTIYF. CDR3 bases: TGTGCCAGCAGTCGACTCGGTGGAAACACCATATATTTT.

This clonotype has a count of ten or more. The J gene is TRBJ1-1, the V gene TRBV29-1; D may be TRBD1 (5 bases). The germline CDR1 and CDR2 sequences are SQVTM and ANQGSEA. The CDR3 contains 13 residues. Trimming stripped 5 bases from V and 8 bases from J, with 18 bases between. For the CDR3, the DNA is TGCAGCGTTCAATGGGTATCGAGGGGAGAAGCTTTCTTT. Translated: CSVQWVSRGEAFF.

V gene TRBV7-9 combines with J gene TRBJ1-2; the D is unclear. Germline loops: CDR1 SEHNR, CDR2 FQNEAQ (reference sequence). The V gene lost 1 base and the J gene lost 2 bases, with 11 bases spanning the gap. The length of the CDR3 is 15 residues. CDR3 loop: CASSLDQQSNYGYTF. CDR3 nucleotides: TGTGCCAGCAGCTTAGATCAACAGTCGAACTATGGCTACACCTTC.

This clonotype was counted ten times or more. The chain employs TRBV10-3 and TRBJ1-2; 8 nucleotides agree with TRBD1. Germline trimming cut 6 bases from V and 6 bases from J; bases unmatched to any gene: 3. The CDR3 consists of 12 residues. The germline gives CDR1 ENHRY, CDR2 SYGVKD. The CDR3 nucleotides read TGTGCCATCAGCGGACAGGGTGATGGCTACACCTTC. Protein product: CAISGQGDGYTF.

This clonotype was found many times. V usage is TRBV19 and J usage is TRBJ1-2; TRBD1 aligns across 10 bases. The CDR3 is 13 residues long. J lost 4 bases, V lost 5 bases, and 1 base had no gene match. The germline V gene has CDR1 LNHDA and CDR2 SQIVND (reference sequence). CDR3 coding DNA: TGTGCCAGTAGTTGGGACAGGGGCTATGGCTACACCTTC. Translation: CASSWDRGYGYTF.